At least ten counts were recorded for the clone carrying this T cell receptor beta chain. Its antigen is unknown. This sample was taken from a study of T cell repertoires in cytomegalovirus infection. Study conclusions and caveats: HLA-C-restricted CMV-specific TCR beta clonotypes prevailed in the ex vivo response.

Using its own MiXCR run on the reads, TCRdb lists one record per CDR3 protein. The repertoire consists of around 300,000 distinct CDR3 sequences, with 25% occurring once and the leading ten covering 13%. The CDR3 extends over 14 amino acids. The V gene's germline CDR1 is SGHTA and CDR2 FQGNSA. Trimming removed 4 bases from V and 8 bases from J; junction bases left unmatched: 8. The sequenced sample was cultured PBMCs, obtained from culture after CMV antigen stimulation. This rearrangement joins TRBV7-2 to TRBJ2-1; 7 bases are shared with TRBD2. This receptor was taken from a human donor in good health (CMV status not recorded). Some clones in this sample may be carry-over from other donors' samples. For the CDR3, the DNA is TGTGCCAGCAGCTCCCCGTGGGGGGGGGATGAGCAGTTCTTC. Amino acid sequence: CASSSPWGGDEQFF.